Below are 25 T cell receptor beta chains sequenced from a single sample in a study of Graves' ophthalmopathy and Graves' hyperthyroidism. RNA transcripts yielded amplified TCR beta CDR3 regions. HTBI-primed first-round RT-PCR preceded second-round multiplex PCR. TCRdb reprocessed the multiplex PCR reads via MiXCR and lists one record per CDR3 protein. The repertoire includes some 210,000 distinct CDR3 sequences, under 30% of them detected once, and approximately 9.1% sits in the top ten. The sequencing input was peripheral blood. The source is a man aged 45-65 years with Graves' ophthalmopathy.

This clonotype came up once. V is TRBV6-2 or TRBV6-3 and J is TRBJ2-7, with 8 bases aligning to TRBD2. Germline V gene lookup returns CDR1 MNHEY and CDR2 SVGEGT. After removal of 6 bases from V and 5 bases from J, the junction contained 12 bases not matched to a gene. The CDR3 runs 15 residues. CDR3 loop: CASRHRSGSRDEQYF. The CDR3 region has the DNA TGTGCCAGCAGACATCGGAGCGGGAGCAGGGACGAGCAGTACTTC.

This clonotype was recorded at least ten times. The chain employs TRBV28 and TRBJ2-7; TRBD1 agrees at 9 bases. V trimming: 7 bases; J trimming: 2 bases; junction bases outside the gene matches: 9. CDR1 and CDR2 from the germline V gene are MDHEN and SYDVKM. This CDR3 region has 15 residues. The CDR3 DNA reads TGTGCCAGCACCCCCGGGACAGGGAACCCCTACGAGCAGTACTTC. Its translation: CASTPGTGNPYEQYF. Variable domain in full (rest from reference TRBV28 and TRBJ2-7): DVKVTQSSRYLVKRTGEKVFLECVQDMDHENMFWYRQDPGLGLRLIYFSYDVKMKEKGDIPEGYSVSREKKERFSLILESASTNQTSMYLCASTPGTGNPYEQYFGPGTRLTVT.

The DNA for the CDR3 is TGTGCTAGTGGGACTAGCGGGACCCAAGAGACCCAGTACTTC. Protein: CASGTSGTQETQYF. The chain employs TRBV12-5 and TRBJ2-7; the match to TRBD2 covers 11 bases. The J call is uncertain, as TRBJ2-5 better fits the DNA end. The germline V gene encodes CDR1 LGHNT and CDR2 FRNRAP. The CDR3 length is 14 residues.

This rearrangement joins TRBV6-1 to TRBJ2-7; D ambiguous. Trimming pared 8 bases from V and 9 bases from J, leaving 14 bases between. Germline V gene sequence: CDR1 MNHNS, CDR2 SASEGT. CDR3 length equals 11 residues. This chain's CDR3 is CASANLVGQYF. For the CDR3, the DNA is TGTGCCAGCGCTAATCTTGTTGGGCAGTACTTC.

This clonotype was seen many times. The chain joins TRBV10-2 to TRBJ2-5, with 10 positions matching TRBD2. Germline CDR1 reads WSHSY; CDR2 reads SAAADI. CDR3 length: 15 residues. V lost 4 bases to trimming and J lost 4 bases; unmatched junction nucleotides: 6. The CDR3 reads CASSVLAGVGETQYF. As DNA, the CDR3 is TGCGCCAGCAGTGTTCTAGCGGGAGTGGGAGAGACCCAGTACTTC.

Many counts were recorded for this clonotype. This rearrangement joins TRBV4-1 to TRBJ2-7; 8 bases are shared with TRBD2. Germline loops: CDR1 MGHRA, CDR2 YSYEKL. After removal of 1 base from V and 4 bases from J, the junction contained 12 bases not matched to a gene. The CDR3 is 17 residues long. The CDR3 nucleotides are TGCGCCAGCAGCCAAGCCGGGGGTAGCGGGATGTGGTACGAGCAGTACTTC. It specifies CASSQAGGSGMWYEQYF.

The table lists this clonotype with many counts. The chain carries TRBV27 and TRBJ1-2, with 7 bases that match TRBD1. This CDR3 has 13 residues. V dropped 5 bases and J dropped 5; count of bases not matched to a gene: 5. CDR1 is MNHEY, CDR2 SMNVEV, per germline (reference sequence). The CDR3 loop reads CASSPLTGYGYTF. The CDR3 DNA reads TGTGCCAGCAGTCCGTTGACAGGGTATGGCTACACCTTC.

In its sample, this clonotype was seen many times. The rearrangement uses TRBV4-1 and TRBJ2-7, with TRBD2 matching 12 bases. The CDR3 extends over 14 amino acids. V was pared by 6 bases and J by 2 bases, with 2 bases of the junction left unmatched. CDR1 MGHRA and CDR2 YSYEKL come from the germline V gene. In nucleotides, the CDR3 is TGCGCCAGCAGGCGACTAGCGGGGGCCTACGAGCAGTACTTC. Its translation: CASRRLAGAYEQYF.

This clonotype was counted many times. The chain is built from TRBV14 and TRBJ2-7, with 14 bases that match TRBD2. CDR1 and CDR2 (germline): SGHDN, FVKESK. There are 15 residues in the CDR3. The junction had 3 bases not matched to a gene; V was cut back by 3 bases and J by 5 bases. CDR3 residues: CASSQGLAGVNEQYF. Written as DNA, the CDR3 is TGTGCCAGCAGCCAGGGACTAGCGGGAGTGAACGAGCAGTACTTC.

CDR3 DNA sequence: TGTGCCACCAGTGATTGGTCCGGGGCAGAGACCCAGTACTTC. It encodes CATSDWSGAETQYF. V usage is TRBV24-1 and J usage is TRBJ2-5, with D tentatively TRBD1 or TRBD2 (5 bases each). The V end lost 2 bases, the J end lost 4 bases, and 10 bases lay between the germline ends. There are 14 residues in the CDR3. The V gene's germline CDR1 is KGHDR and CDR2 SFDVKD.

This clonotype came up many times. The chain carries TRBV20-1 and TRBJ2-7, with 11 positions matching TRBD2. Trimming cost V 5 bases and J 0 bases; bases outside gene matches: 3. The CDR3 is made up of 14 amino acids. CDR1 and CDR2 from the germline V gene are DFQATT and SNEGSKA (reference sequence). CDR3 amino acids: CSAPTSGVSYEQYF. The CDR3 DNA follows: TGCAGTGCTCCGACTAGCGGGGTCTCCTACGAGCAGTACTTC.

This clonotype was seen ten or more times. The chain is built from TRBV7-9 and TRBJ1-1; D gene ambiguous. This CDR3 is 14 amino acids long. Germline V gives CDR1 SEHNR, CDR2 FQNEAQ (reference sequence). V lost 0 bases to trimming and J lost 5 bases, with 10 bases between them. The CDR3, as DNA: TGTGCCAGCAGCTTAGCGAGGACGGGTACTGAAGCTTTCTTT. Residues: CASSLARTGTEAFF.

This clonotype was recorded many times. The chain couples TRBV12-3 or TRBV12-4 to TRBJ1-5; a possible D gene is TRBD1 (5 bases). Trimming cost V 7 bases and J 2 bases, with 12 bases left between them. The CDR3 is 14 residues long. CDR3 sequence reads: CASNYRGGNQPQHF. The CDR3 coding sequence is TGTGCCAGCAATTATAGGGGCGGCAATCAGCCCCAGCATTTT.

This clonotype was seen repeatedly, ten times or more. The chain has TRBV6-1 and TRBJ1-5; 12 bases line up with TRBD1. V gave up 8 bases and J gave up 6 bases; unmatched junction bases: 5. This CDR3 has 14 amino acids. Germline values: CDR1 MNHNS, CDR2 SASEGT. CDR3 protein: CASSRDRGLQPQHF. The CDR3 DNA reads as TGTGCCAGCTCCCGGGACAGGGGGCTTCAGCCCCAGCATTTT.

This clonotype was counted between two and nine times. V and J are TRBV6-5 and TRBJ2-6; the D is unclear. The length of the CDR3 is 16 residues. CDR1 and CDR2 (germline): MNHEY, SVGAGI. The ends were cut back, 0 bases at V and 0 bases at J, with 6 bases in the middle. CDR3: CASSYSTHSGANVLTF. CDR3 nucleotide sequence: TGTGCCAGCAGTTACTCGACGCACTCTGGGGCCAACGTCCTGACTTTC.

This clonotype appeared a few times. V is TRBV7-9 and J is TRBJ1-1, with D tentatively TRBD1 (5 bases). This CDR3 contains 12 residues. CDR1 and CDR2 from the germline V gene are SEHNR and FQNEAQ (reference sequence). V was clipped by 4 bases and J by 10 bases, with 13 bases between them. DNA of the CDR3: TGTGCCAGCAGCTCCTCCGGGACGGTAGCTTTCTTT. It is translated as CASSSSGTVAFF.

The V and J genes are TRBV15 and TRBJ1-6; 9 bases are shared with TRBD1. There are 14 residues in the CDR3. Looked up from germline, CDR1 is LNHNV and CDR2 is YYDKDF (reference sequence). After removal of 3 bases from V and 12 bases from J, the junction contained 6 bases not matched to a gene. The CDR3 sequence is CATSRDRGMGPLHF. CDR3 DNA sequence: TGTGCCACCAGCAGGGACAGGGGAATGGGACCCCTCCACTTT.

The sample holds many counts of this clonotype. The chain has TRBV7-9 and TRBJ2-7, with D hard to call. From germline, CDR1 is SEHNR and CDR2 FQNEAQ (reference sequence). Trimming took 5 bases from V and 7 from J, leaving 12 bases between them. The CDR3 sequence is 12 residues long. CDR3 amino acids: CASSHPMREQYF. CDR3 sequence (DNA): TGTGCCAGCAGCCACCCCATGAGGGAGCAGTACTTC. Variable domain in full (rest from reference TRBV7-9 and TRBJ2-7): DTGVSQNPRHKITKRGQNVTFRCDPISEHNRLYWYRQTLGQGPEFLTYFQNEAQLEKSRLLSDRFSAERPKGSFSTLEIQRTEQGDSAMYLCASSHPMREQYFGPGTRLTVT.

This clonotype was observed many times. The chain carries TRBV9 and TRBJ1-1, with a weak D call TRBD1 (6 bases). The CDR3 is 14 amino acids. Between the trimmed V and J ends, which lost 0 bases and 6 bases, there was a span of 12 bases. Germline V CDR1 and CDR2: SGDLS, YYNGEE. Written as DNA, the CDR3 is TGTGCCAGCAGCGTAGACGTCAGGGGCTCTGAAGCTTTCTTT. Translated, it gives CASSVDVRGSEAFF.

This clonotype showed up just a few times. The chain has TRBV12-3 or TRBV12-4 and TRBJ1-2; TRBD1 is a possible D gene (5 bases). V lost 8 bases, J lost 1 base, and 14 bases lay in between. CDR3 size: 14 residues. CDR3 region: CASGIQGFNYGYTF. As DNA, the CDR3 is TGTGCCAGCGGAATTCAGGGCTTTAACTATGGCTACACCTTC.

This clonotype was detected ten times or more. The chain uses TRBV11-2 and TRBJ2-7, with D possibly being TRBD1 (6 bases). The CDR3 totals 12 residues. V dropped 4 bases and J dropped 4 bases, with 8 bases sitting between them. Germline CDR1 reads SGHAT; CDR2 reads FQNNGV. The CDR3 spells CASSSGEYEQYF. The CDR3, as DNA: TGTGCCAGCAGCTCAGGGGAATACGAGCAGTACTTC.

The rearrangement links TRBV6-5 to TRBJ2-7; D unresolved. CDR1 and CDR2 from the germline V gene are MNHEY and SVGAGI. CDR3 length: 13 residues. V lost 2 bases and J 4 bases, leaving 9 bases between the germline ends. The CDR3 region is CASSYTVEYEQYF. The DNA of the CDR3 is TGTGCCAGCAGTTACACGGTGGAATACGAGCAGTACTTC.

V usage is TRBV3-1 and J usage is TRBJ1-1; D possibly corresponds to TRBD1 (5 bases). The CDR3 length is 12 residues. V lost 2 bases to trimming and J lost 11 bases, with 12 bases between them. In germline, CDR1 is LGHDT, CDR2 YNNKEL (reference sequence). CDR3 residues: CASSQSGEGAFF. The CDR3 DNA reads TGTGCCAGCAGCCAAAGTGGTGAGGGGGCTTTCTTT.

This clonotype was seen at least ten times. The chain links TRBV20-1 to TRBJ1-2; 9 positions match TRBD1. Germline V gene data show CDR1 as DFQATT and CDR2 as SNEGSKA (reference sequence). The ends lost 3 bases at V and 5 bases at J; junction bases unmatched: 13. The CDR3 is 16 amino acids. Here the CDR3 DNA reads TGCAGTGCTAGTGGTGGGACCGGGACAGGGCCTTATGGCTACACCTTC. As protein: CSASGGTGTGPYGYTF.

In this sample, this clonotype turned up once. The chain links TRBV6-2 or TRBV6-3 to TRBJ2-6, with D possibly TRBD1 on 6 matching bases. The V and J ends lost 8 bases and 0 bases respectively, with 8 bases between them. CDR3 size: 14 residues. Germline assignment: CDR1 MNHEY and CDR2 SVGEGT. The CDR3 protein is CASGGYSGANVLTF. DNA of the CDR3: TGTGCCAGCGGGGGCTACTCTGGGGCCAACGTCCTGACTTTC.